Listed here are 9 T cell receptor beta chains from one sample, sequenced in a study of T cell repertoires in cytomegalovirus infection. TCRdb used MiXCR to reprocess the reads, holding one entry per CDR3 protein. The sample comprises roughly 500,000 distinct CDR3 sequences, about 33% of which are singletons, and around a sixth rests with the top ten. These TCRs' antigens remain unknown. The sequenced sample was cultured PBMCs, obtained from culture after CMV antigen stimulation. All receptors derive from a human donor in good health (CMV status not recorded). Some clones in this sample may be carry-over from other donors' samples.

This chain connects TRBV7-2 to TRBJ2-1; 9 bases fit TRBD2. Losses at the gene ends were 6 bases for V and 13 bases for J; bases not matched to a gene: 7. Germline loops: CDR1 SGHTA, CDR2 FQGNSA. This CDR3 region has 12 residues. CDR3 in amino acids: CASSRDSGGQFF. CDR3 bases: TGTGCCAGCAGTCGAGATAGCGGGGGTCAGTTCTTC.

This clonotype showed up just a few times. The chain couples TRBV4-3 to TRBJ2-3; the match to TRBD2 covers 7 bases. The CDR3 spans 15 residues. CDR1 and CDR2 (germline): LGHNA, YSLEER. V lost 2 bases and J lost 4; bases outside the gene matches: 6. The CDR3 DNA follows: TGCGCCAGCAGCCAACGGGGGGATGGGGCAGATACGCAGTATTTT. This translates into CASSQRGDGADTQYF.

The chain recombines TRBV7-2 with TRBJ2-5, with 7 bases that match TRBD2. V was pared by 3 bases and J by 1 base, with 8 bases of the junction left unmatched. The CDR3 loop spans 16 amino acids. Germline assignment: CDR1 SGHTA and CDR2 FQGNSA. CDR3 in DNA: TGTGCCAGCAGCTTGCGGGGGAGACAATCCCAAGAGACCCAGTACTTC. Protein: CASSLRGRQSQETQYF.

This chain links TRBV12-3 or TRBV12-4 with TRBJ1-2; TRBD1 is a possible D gene (6 bases). CDR3 size: 14 residues. V was trimmed by 6 bases and J by 3 bases, leaving 14 bases between them. CDR3 coding DNA: TGTGCCAGCAGGCCCACAGGGAATTACTATGGCTACACCTTC. It is translated as CASRPTGNYYGYTF.

The J gene is TRBJ1-5, the V gene TRBV6-2 or TRBV6-3, with D uncertain. V lost 0 bases and J 3 bases, leaving 9 bases between the germline ends. The length of the CDR3 is 15 residues. The germline CDR1 and CDR2 sequences are MNHEY and SVGEGT. The CDR3 spells CASSYSVLANQPQHF. CDR3 sequence (DNA): TGTGCCAGCAGTTACTCAGTCCTGGCCAATCAGCCCCAGCATTTT.

The rearrangement uses TRBV20-1 and TRBJ2-1; 8 positions match TRBD1. Per the germline V gene, CDR1 is DFQATT and CDR2 is SNEGSKA (reference sequence). CDR3 length: 14 residues. CDR3 loop: CTTNRGISYNEQFF. The CDR3 DNA follows: TGCACCACCAACAGGGGGATCTCCTACAATGAGCAGTTCTTC.

The table lists this clonotype with a few counts. The chain combines TRBV6-1 with TRBJ1-2; tentatively, D is TRBD1 (5 bases). V lost 6 bases to trimming and J lost 4 bases, with 12 bases between them. CDR1 is MNHNS and CDR2 is SASEGT in the germline V gene. CDR3 length: 13 amino acids. CDR3 DNA: TGTGCCAGCAGCCGTGACAGCTCCTATGGCTACACCTTC. Its protein is CASSRDSSYGYTF.

J is TRBJ2-3 and V is TRBV5-1, with 7 bases that match TRBD1. The CDR3 is 16 amino acids. With 0 bases clipped from V and 0 bases from J, the junction kept 4 bases outside the gene matches. The germline V gene encodes CDR1 SGHRS and CDR2 YFSETQ. The CDR3 is CASSLGGTASTDTQYF. The CDR3, as DNA: TGCGCCAGCAGCTTGGGTGGGACAGCTAGCACAGATACGCAGTATTTT.

The chain couples TRBV6-1 to TRBJ2-7; 7 positions agree with TRBD2. Germline V gives CDR1 MNHNS, CDR2 SASEGT. This CDR3 region has 13 residues. Germline trimming cut 9 bases from V and 0 bases from J; bases unmatched to any gene: 5. DNA of the CDR3: TGTGCCAGTAGATGGGGGGGCTCCTACGAGCAGTACTTC. Residues: CASRWGGSYEQYF.